Presented here are 13 T cell receptor beta chains from one specimen sequenced in a study of graft-versus-host responses after intestinal transplantation. Profiled with immunoSEQ multiplex PCR; TCRdb holds only in-frame clones, not every one. The sample carries about 100,000 clones, 87% recorded once. No antigen has been assigned to these receptors. This specimen consisted of unstimulated CD4+ T cells sorted from spleen or lymph node cells, obtained before transplant. The origin of the receptors is a human donor who was the organ donor for an intestinal transplant.

V and J are TRBV29-1 and TRBJ2-4, with a possible D match to TRBD2 (6 bases). CDR3 length: 13 residues. The V gene lost 3 bases and the J gene lost 6 bases, with 12 bases spanning the gap. Per the germline V gene, CDR1 is SQVTM and CDR2 is ANQGSEA. CDR3 residues: CSVDAGMLNIQYF. Here the CDR3 DNA reads TGCAGCGTTGATGCGGGGATGCTAAACATTCAGTACTTC.

The V and J genes are TRBV10-3 and TRBJ2-1; perhaps TRBD2 as D (5 bases). Germline V gives CDR1 ENHRY, CDR2 SYGVKD. The CDR3 loop spans 11 amino acids. The V end lost 10 bases, the J end lost 5 bases, and 9 bases lay between the germline ends. The CDR3 nucleotides read TGTGCCACCACTAGAAACAATGAGCAGTTCTTC. As protein: CATTRNNEQFF.

This chain uses TRBV5-8 with TRBJ2-3, with 7 bases fitting TRBD2. Looked up from germline, CDR1 is SGHTS and CDR2 is YDEGEE. The ends lost 0 bases at V and 3 bases at J; junction bases unmatched: 4. This CDR3 contains 15 residues. The CDR3 region is CASSLESGVTDTQYF. The CDR3 DNA is TGTGCCAGCAGCTTGGAGAGCGGGGTGACAGATACGCAGTATTTT.

This chain joins TRBV18 and TRBJ2-4; 7 positions agree with TRBD1. Germline CDR1 reads KGHSH; CDR2 reads LQKENI. This CDR3 has 17 amino acids. The V segment lost 2 bases and the J segment 0 bases; nucleotides outside the gene matches: 7. DNA of the CDR3: TGTGCCAGCTCACCAAGGCCGGGACAGCTAGCCAAAAACATTCAGTACTTC. Translated, it gives CASSPRPGQLAKNIQYF.

The J gene is TRBJ2-7, the V gene TRBV6-5, with TRBD2 as a possible D gene (7 bases). The CDR3 contains 14 residues. Germline CDR1 is MNHEY and CDR2 is SVGAGI. The ends were cut back, 6 bases at V and 3 bases at J, with 15 bases in the middle. The CDR3 DNA is TGTGCCAGCAGGGGGGGGCCGGCTTACTACGAGCAGTACTTC. Its protein product is CASRGGPAYYEQYF.

The chain couples TRBV5-1 to TRBJ2-3; 12 positions match TRBD2. Germline-derived CDR1 and CDR2 are SGHRS and YFSETQ. With V trimmed by 4 bases and J by 7 bases, 4 bases remained unmatched. The CDR3 loop spans 14 amino acids. The CDR3 region is CASSVTSGSNTQYF. CDR3 DNA sequence: TGCGCCAGCAGCGTGACTAGCGGGAGTAATACGCAGTATTTT.

The rearrangement links TRBV11-2 to TRBJ2-7, with D tentatively TRBD2 (7 bases). Germline CDR1 is SGHAT and CDR2 is FQNNGV. The CDR3 consists of 16 residues. Trimming took 7 bases from V and 2 from J, leaving 21 bases between them. The chain's CDR3 is CASNRGVGGAAYEQYF. In DNA form, the CDR3 reads TGTGCCAGCAACCGGGGGGTTGGGGGCGCGGCCTACGAGCAGTACTTC.

This clone was seen once. This rearrangement joins TRBV5-4 to TRBJ2-1; 10 bases map to TRBD1. Trimming at V came to 3 bases and at J to 4 bases, leaving 4 bases not matched to a gene. This CDR3 is built from 15 residues. Germline V lookup: CDR1 SGHNT, CDR2 YYREEE (reference sequence). CDR3 sequence (DNA): TGTGCCAGCAGCTCAGGGGGACAGGGGTACAATGAGCAGTTCTTC. Translation: CASSSGGQGYNEQFF.

The chain carries TRBV28 and TRBJ2-7, with D perhaps being TRBD1 or TRBD2 (5 bases each). The CDR3 consists of 12 residues. Looked up from germline, CDR1 is MDHEN and CDR2 is SYDVKM. Between the trimmed V and J ends, which lost 8 bases and 3 bases, there was a span of 11 bases. CDR3 nucleotides: TGTGCCAGCGGGGACGGACACTACGAGCAGTACTTC. This gives the protein CASGDGHYEQYF.

The V gene is TRBV27, the J gene TRBJ1-1; possibly TRBD1 for D (5 bases). Per the germline V gene, CDR1 is MNHEY and CDR2 is SMNVEV (reference sequence). Trimming left V 1 base short and J 4 bases short, with 13 bases between. This CDR3 is built from 15 residues. The CDR3 coding sequence is TGTGCCAGCAGTTTATTCCTTAACAGGCCCACTGAAGCTTTCTTT. This gives the protein CASSLFLNRPTEAFF.

This clone showed up just once. V usage is TRBV10-3 and J usage is TRBJ2-1, with D uncertain. This CDR3 spans 11 amino acids. Deletions cut 5 bases from V and 4 bases from J, with 3 bases between. Germline V gene data show CDR1 as ENHRY and CDR2 as SYGVKD. CDR3: CAISFYNEQFF. DNA of the CDR3: TGTGCCATCAGTTTTTACAATGAGCAGTTCTTC.

V gene TRBV11-3 combines with J gene TRBJ2-7, with D perhaps TRBD2 (6 bases). Germline lookup yields CDR1 SGHNT and CDR2 YENEEA. With 1 base removed from V and 6 bases from J, the gap between germline ends came to 16 bases. The CDR3 extends over 15 amino acids. DNA for the CDR3: TGTGCCAGCAGCTTAGGCCGGGACTTTGCCGGCGAGCAGTACTTC. Translation: CASSLGRDFAGEQYF.

This chain uses TRBV4-2 with TRBJ1-1; D perhaps matches TRBD1 (5 bases). Germline V CDR1 and CDR2: LGHNA, YNFKEQ. The CDR3 extends over 14 amino acids. Trimming took 5 bases from V and 1 from J, leaving 11 bases between them. The CDR3: CASSGTTTNTEAFF. CDR3 DNA: TGTGCCAGCAGCGGGACGACGACGAACACTGAAGCTTTCTTT.